This T cell receptor (beta chain) came from a study of OX40 agonist ivuxolimab in advanced cancers. Whole-study context: Patients were infused with ivuxolimab every 2 weeks at 0.01 to 10 mg/kg. General observations from the study: Some nonresponders additionally presented with little normalized T-cell clonal expansion.

This CDR3 comprises 14 residues. Per germline, CDR1 MGHRA and CDR2 YSYEKL. The V end was cut by 1 base, the J end by 6 bases, with 13 bases between. Sequenced by immunoSEQ multiplex PCR; TCRdb stores in-frame clones only, minus some. Of around 60,000 clones listed, 80% to 90% are singletons. On this clone itself: Its antigen is undetermined.

The V and J genes are TRBV4-1 and TRBJ2-7; D may be TRBD1 or TRBD2 (5 bases each). This TCR came from an adult with an advanced solid tumor such as melanoma, head and neck, liver or kidney cancer. The input for sequencing was CD4+ or CD8+ T cells sorted from blood, taken in a trial of the OX40 agonist ivuxolimab. The CDR3 DNA sequence: TGCGCCAGCAGCCAAGCTCTGATTGGGGGCGAGCAGTACTTC. Protein product: CASSQALIGGEQYF.